The next 28 T cell receptor beta chains were all read from a single sample in a study of blood T cells in healthy people across ages. Through a sample-barcoded 5' primer and a J-beta primer mix, a second PCR was run for about 6 to 12 cycles. TCRdb itself ran the 5' RACE reads through MiXCR, one entry per CDR3 protein. Here the sample spans about 640,000 distinct CDR3 sequences, 58% being singletons. Sample: blood. These TCRs come from a man between 60 and 70 years old in good health.

This sequence joins TRBV2 and TRBJ2-5, with D possibly matching TRBD2 (6 bases). Germline V gene sequence: CDR1 SNHLY, CDR2 FYNNEI. V was pared by 5 bases and J by 5 bases, with 21 bases between. This CDR3 region has 16 residues. This CDR3 is CASSQSQTGVGETQYF. The CDR3 DNA is TGTGCCAGCAGTCAATCCCAGACGGGGGTGGGGGAGACCCAGTACTTC.

As regards this clonotype: A junction end diverges from the germline sequence, so it may reflect a read error. CDR3 nucleotide sequence: TGTGCCAGCACCCGGGGACGCGGGGGGGAGATCACAGATACGCAGTATTTT. Its translation: CASTRGRGGEITDTQYF. The rearrangement joins TRBV5-1 to TRBJ2-3, with 9 bases lining up with TRBD2. The CDR3 is 17 residues long. The germline V gene encodes CDR1 SGHRS and CDR2 YFSETQ.

This rearrangement joins TRBV20-1 to TRBJ2-2; unclear D gene. This CDR3 contains 14 residues. The V end was cut by 3 bases, the J end by 1 base, with 9 bases between. CDR1 and CDR2 (germline): DFQATT, SNEGSKA (reference sequence). Here the CDR3 DNA reads TGCAGTGCTAGTTTACCTGAGAACACCGGGGAGCTGTTTTTT. Encoded protein: CSASLPENTGELFF.

The V and J genes are TRBV5-5 and TRBJ2-7; 14 bases are shared with TRBD2. Germline V CDR1 and CDR2: SGHKS, YYEKEE (reference sequence). The CDR3 spans 18 residues. V dropped 3 bases and J dropped 0; count of bases not matched to a gene: 8. The CDR3 protein is CASSSPGLAGANSYEQYF. CDR3 in DNA: TGTGCCAGCAGCTCTCCGGGACTAGCGGGGGCAAACTCCTACGAGCAGTACTTC.

The V and J genes are TRBV12-3 or TRBV12-4 and TRBJ2-2, with D possibly matching TRBD1 (6 bases). V was cut by 6 bases and J by 6 bases, with 14 bases left in between. This CDR3 has 14 residues. The CDR3, as DNA: TGTGCCAGCAGACAGGGTATCGGGGCCGGGGAGCTGTTTTTT. Translating it yields CASRQGIGAGELFF.

The rearrangement links TRBV14 to TRBJ2-3, with D unclear. The CDR3 contains 15 residues. Per germline, CDR1 SGHDN and CDR2 FVKESK. V lost 1 base, J lost 2 bases, and 10 bases lay in between. CDR3 sequence reads: CASSQGAPSTDTQYF. The CDR3 bases are TGTGCCAGCAGCCAAGGAGCACCCTCCACAGATACGCAGTATTTT.

This sequence joins TRBV5-1 and TRBJ1-2; TRBD1 might be the D (5 bases). Germline CDR1 is SGHRS and CDR2 is YFSETQ. There are 13 residues in the CDR3. Between the trimmed V and J ends, which lost 0 bases and 6 bases, there was a span of 9 bases. The chain's CDR3 is CASSLGSGNGYTF. The CDR3 DNA reads TGCGCCAGCAGCTTGGGGTCAGGGAATGGCTACACCTTC. The whole variable domain, filled in from reference TRBV5-1 and TRBJ1-2, reads KAGVTQTPRYLIKTRGQQVTLSCSPISGHRSVSWYQQTPGQGLQFLFEYFSETQRNKGNFPGRFSGRQFSNSRSEMNVSTLELGDSALYLCASSLGSGNGYTFGSGTRLTVV.

J is TRBJ2-7 and V is TRBV20-1; 8 bases are shared with TRBD1. The CDR3 has 13 residues. The germline CDR1 and CDR2 sequences are DFQATT and SNEGSKA (reference sequence). Losses at the gene ends were 5 bases for V and 2 bases for J; bases not matched to a gene: 5. CDR3 protein: CSASRTGTYEQYF. CDR3 sequence (DNA): TGCAGTGCTTCGCGGACAGGGACCTACGAGCAGTACTTC.

The rearrangement joins TRBV2 to TRBJ2-7; no reliable D call. V was pared by 6 bases and J by 2 bases, with 11 bases between. The CDR3 totals 13 residues. CDR1 is SNHLY, CDR2 FYNNEI, per germline. As DNA, the CDR3 is TGTGCCAGCAGGCCCCACTTGGCCTACGAGCAGTACTTC. Its protein product is CASRPHLAYEQYF. Full variable domain (rest looked up from reference TRBV2 and TRBJ2-7): EPEVTQTPSHQVTQMGQEVILRCVPISNHLYFYWYRQILGQKVEFLVSFYNNEISEKSEIFDDQFSVERPDGSNFTLKIRSTKLEDSAMYFCASRPHLAYEQYFGPGTRLTVT.

This chain uses TRBV5-1 with TRBJ1-2; 9 positions agree with TRBD1. V gave up 3 bases and J gave up 0 bases; unmatched junction bases: 6. Germline CDR1 SGHRS, CDR2 YFSETQ. The CDR3 runs to 16 residues. CDR3 region: CASSSRDRGSNYGYTF. CDR3 DNA: TGCGCCAGCAGCTCCAGAGACAGGGGGTCTAACTATGGCTACACCTTC.

The chain recombines TRBV6-1 with TRBJ2-7; D call uncertain. CDR3 size: 13 residues. The V end was cut by 6 bases, the J end by 0 bases, with 9 bases between. Per the germline V gene, CDR1 is MNHNS and CDR2 is SASEGT. The CDR3: CASRAGISYEQYF. CDR3 DNA sequence: TGTGCCAGCAGGGCAGGCATCTCCTACGAGCAGTACTTC.

V and J are TRBV12-3 or TRBV12-4 and TRBJ2-2; unclear D gene. Trimming stripped 8 bases from V and 0 bases from J, with 4 bases between. The CDR3 runs to 12 residues. Written as DNA, the CDR3 is TGTGCCAGCCCAGCGAACACCGGGGAGCTGTTTTTT. Its protein is CASPANTGELFF.

The V gene is TRBV5-1, the J gene TRBJ2-3; 8 bases fit TRBD1. Looked up from germline, CDR1 is SGHRS and CDR2 is YFSETQ. V was clipped by 4 bases and J by 6 bases; unmatched bases: 7. CDR3 length equals 14 residues. This chain's CDR3 is CASSHGQGTDTQYF. CDR3 sequence (DNA): TGCGCCAGCAGCCACGGACAGGGAACGGATACGCAGTATTTT.

This clonotype has a handful of counts. This CDR3 reads CASSSMTRPAETQYF. DNA for the CDR3: TGTGCCAGCAGTTCCATGACTAGACCGGCGGAGACCCAGTACTTC. This chain links TRBV12-3 or TRBV12-4 with TRBJ2-5, with a weak D call TRBD2 (6 bases). Trimming pared 4 bases from V and 5 bases from J, leaving 17 bases between. This CDR3 is 15 amino acids long.

The chain carries TRBV7-8 and TRBJ1-1, with D tentatively TRBD1 (6 bases). The germline V gene encodes CDR1 SGHVS and CDR2 FQNEAQ. This CDR3 is 13 amino acids long. Between the trimmed V and J ends, which lost 4 bases and 5 bases, there was a span of 11 bases. The CDR3 sequence is CASSSHRDTEAFF. CDR3 DNA: TGTGCCAGCAGCTCCCACAGGGATACTGAAGCTTTCTTT.

This clonotype was seen more than once but under ten times. The chain uses TRBV5-5 and TRBJ2-2; no definite D call. Germline V CDR1 and CDR2: SGHKS, YYEKEE (reference sequence). The CDR3 covers 15 residues. V gave up 4 bases and J gave up 1 base, with 11 bases separating them. The CDR3 DNA reads as TGTGCCAGCAGCGGCGGTTTGCTGAACACCGGGGAGCTGTTTTTT. Protein: CASSGGLLNTGELFF.

The rearrangement uses TRBV20-1 and TRBJ2-4, with 10 bases that match TRBD2. TRBJ2-5 explains the end of the DNA better; the J call may be wrong. The CDR3 sequence is 16 residues long. CDR1 is DFQATT and CDR2 is SNEGSKA in the germline V gene (reference sequence). This chain's CDR3 is CSANVQRGGQWETQYF. The CDR3 DNA is TGCAGTGCTAACGTCCAGCGGGGGGGCCAGTGGGAGACCCAGTACTTC.

This sequence joins TRBV7-2 and TRBJ1-6; perhaps TRBD1 as D (5 bases). Trimming took off 6 bases at V and 6 bases at J, with 18 bases between the two ends. The CDR3 totals 16 residues. Per the germline V gene, CDR1 is SGHTA and CDR2 is FQGNSA. As DNA, the CDR3 is TGTGCCAGCAGACAAAATGGGGCCGGGGGTAATTCACCCCTCCACTTT. It specifies CASRQNGAGGNSPLHF.

The rearrangement links TRBV21-1 to TRBJ1-6; TRBD1, as called in the table, went unchecked against the DNA. TRBV21-1 is noted as a pseudogene. The CDR3 has 17 amino acids. The CDR3 DNA is TGTGCCAGCAGCAAAGTGGGACAGGGAATGCATAATTCACCCCTCCACTTT. Translation gives CASSKVGQGMHNSPLHF.

The chain joins TRBV20-1 to TRBJ1-2; 9 bases map to TRBD1. V lost 6 bases to trimming and J lost 4 bases; unmatched junction nucleotides: 6. CDR3 length: 13 residues. Germline CDR1 is DFQATT and CDR2 is SNEGSKA (reference sequence). This CDR3 is CSAPQGAGYGYTF. The CDR3 bases are TGCAGTGCACCACAGGGGGCCGGCTATGGCTACACCTTC.

The rearrangement links TRBV27 to TRBJ2-1; 8 bases line up with TRBD2. With V trimmed by 2 bases and J by 5 bases, 8 bases remained unmatched. The CDR3 runs 16 residues. Germline CDR1 reads MNHEY; CDR2 reads SMNVEV (reference sequence). The DNA for the CDR3 is TGTGCCAGCAGTTTAAACGGGGGGGCGAACAACAATGAGCAGTTCTTC. Residues: CASSLNGGANNNEQFF.

This clonotype came up a few times. The chain has TRBV28 and TRBJ2-1; D is perhaps TRBD1 (6 bases). Per the germline V gene, CDR1 is MDHEN and CDR2 is SYDVKM. The CDR3 has 12 amino acids. Trimming removed 8 bases from V and 6 bases from J, with 11 bases in between. Here the CDR3 reads CASRDNGNEQFF. Here the CDR3 DNA reads TGTGCCAGCCGGGACAACGGCAATGAGCAGTTCTTC.

This chain connects TRBV5-6 to TRBJ2-6; D uncertain. The germline V and J ends were trimmed by 0 bases and 1 base, with 5 bases remaining between them. The CDR3 has 15 residues. Germline values: CDR1 SGHDT, CDR2 YYEEEE. The CDR3 sequence is CASSLEDSGANVLTF. The CDR3 DNA follows: TGTGCCAGCAGCTTGGAGGATTCTGGGGCCAACGTCCTGACTTTC.

This clonotype was picked up one time. The chain's CDR3 is CASSLGWDYYNEQFF. CDR3 in DNA: TGTGCCAGCAGCTTAGGTTGGGACTACTACAATGAGCAGTTCTTC. This chain links TRBV5-6 with TRBJ2-1; 7 bases agree with TRBD2. With 2 bases clipped from V and 3 bases from J, the junction kept 5 bases outside the gene matches. CDR3 size: 15 residues. Germline V gene sequence: CDR1 SGHDT, CDR2 YYEEEE.

This clonotype was picked up a small number of times. This chain joins TRBV27 and TRBJ1-2; 9 nucleotides align to TRBD1. Germline CDR1 reads MNHEY; CDR2 reads SMNVEV (reference sequence). The length of the CDR3 is 14 residues. J lost 6 bases, V lost 5 bases, and 7 bases had no gene match. Written as DNA, the CDR3 is TGTGCCAGCAGTCCGCCCGGGACAGGGCATGGCTACACCTTC. It codes for CASSPPGTGHGYTF.

The chain has TRBV29-1 and TRBJ2-4, with 11 bases fitting TRBD1. Germline CDR1 SQVTM, CDR2 ANQGSEA. This CDR3 comprises 18 residues. V shed 1 base and J 8 bases; nucleotides not matched to a gene: 16. CDR3 nucleotide sequence: TGCAGCGTTGAAGGAAATACCGGGACAGGGGGGGGTTTAGACATTCAGTACTTC. Its protein is CSVEGNTGTGGGLDIQYF.

This chain connects TRBV5-1 to TRBJ2-7; the match to TRBD2 covers 7 bases. Germline CDR1 reads SGHRS; CDR2 reads YFSETQ. Losses at the gene ends were 5 bases for V and 0 bases for J; bases not matched to a gene: 5. This CDR3 comprises 14 residues. CDR3 loop: CASSPTSNSYEQYF. CDR3 in DNA: TGCGCCAGCAGTCCGACTAGCAACTCCTACGAGCAGTACTTC.

J is TRBJ1-1 and V is TRBV5-1; 9 bases match TRBD1. The germline V gene has CDR1 SGHRS and CDR2 YFSETQ. This CDR3 region has 14 residues. The trim removed 6 bases at V and 2 bases at J, leaving 5 bases unmatched. The CDR3 region is CASKAGQGNTEAFF. The CDR3 nucleotides read TGCGCCAGCAAGGCGGGACAGGGAAACACTGAAGCTTTCTTT.